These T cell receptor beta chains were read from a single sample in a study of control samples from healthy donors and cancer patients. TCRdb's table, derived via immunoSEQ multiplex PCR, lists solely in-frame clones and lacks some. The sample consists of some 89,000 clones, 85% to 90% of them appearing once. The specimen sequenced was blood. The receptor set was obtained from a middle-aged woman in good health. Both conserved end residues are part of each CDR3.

CDR3 protein: CASSVAVRVDEQFF
V gene: TRBV9

CDR3 protein: CASSLRFLGQGKNQPQHF
V gene: TRBV7-2

CDR3 protein: CASSPGQGGSPLHF
V gene: TRBV5-5

CDR3 protein: CASSLASANYGYTF
V gene: TRBV7-2

CDR3 protein: CASSSRLAYEQYF
V gene: TRBV7-2

CDR3 protein: CAWRHRGGNTIYF
V gene: TRBV30

CDR3 protein: CASSPPGTSNTEAFF
V gene: TRBV7-2

CDR3 protein: CASSLGLAATSSTDTQYF
V gene: TRBV5-1

CDR3 protein: CASSPPYPRAAYEQYF
V gene: TRBV18

CDR3 protein: CASRSGGSGNQPQHF
V gene: TRBV27

CDR3 protein: CAISEGRPGDTQYF
V gene: TRBV10-3

CDR3 protein: CASSLSVGRDTEAFF
V gene: TRBV11-3

CDR3 protein: CASSQDGGVTLHF
V gene: TRBV3-1/TRBV3-2

CDR3 protein: CASSKFANTEAFF
V gene: TRBV21-1

CDR3 protein: CACDLWVRTSGFNEQFF
V gene: TRBV30

CDR3 protein: CASSPPGAETQYF
V gene: TRBV18

CDR3 protein: CASSQRASGMWSQYF
V gene: TRBV7-9

CDR3 protein: CASSQDRGTTGANVLTF
V gene: TRBV4-1

CDR3 protein: CASSGGVGAGELFF
V gene: TRBV5-4

CDR3 protein: CSGRTSGHYNEQFF
V gene: TRBV29-1

CDR3 protein: CASSRDRETQYF
V gene: TRBV6-6

CDR3 protein: CAISGDGGSTDTQYF
V gene: TRBV10-3